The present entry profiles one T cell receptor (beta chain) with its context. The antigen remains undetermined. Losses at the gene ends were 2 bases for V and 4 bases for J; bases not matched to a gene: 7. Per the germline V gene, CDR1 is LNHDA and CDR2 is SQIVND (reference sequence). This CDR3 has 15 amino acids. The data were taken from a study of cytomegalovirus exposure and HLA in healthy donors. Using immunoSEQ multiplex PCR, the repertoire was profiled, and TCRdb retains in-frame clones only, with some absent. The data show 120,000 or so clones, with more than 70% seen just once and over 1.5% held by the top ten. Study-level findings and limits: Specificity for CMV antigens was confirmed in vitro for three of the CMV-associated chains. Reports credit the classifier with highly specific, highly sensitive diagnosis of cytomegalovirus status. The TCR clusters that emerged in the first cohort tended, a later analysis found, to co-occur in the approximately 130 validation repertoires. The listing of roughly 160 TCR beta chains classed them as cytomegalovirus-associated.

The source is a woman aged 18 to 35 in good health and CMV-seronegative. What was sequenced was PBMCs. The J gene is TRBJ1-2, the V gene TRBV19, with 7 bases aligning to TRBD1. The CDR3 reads CASSINRQGVYGYTF. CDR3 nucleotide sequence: TGTGCCAGTAGTATAAATCGACAGGGAGTCTATGGCTACACCTTC.